This record concerns one T cell receptor beta chain sequence. Germline loops: CDR1 LNHNV, CDR2 YYDKDF (reference sequence). Losses at the gene ends were 0 bases for V and 4 bases for J; bases not matched to a gene: 4. The CDR3 spans 15 residues. The data were produced by immunoSEQ multiplex PCR, yet TCRdb's version contains in-frame clones alone and is incomplete. Of more than 90,000 clones listed, roughly 80% are singletons. This entry belongs to a study of blood T cell repertoires in COVID-19. Whole-study context: The origin of the acute and convalescent COVID-19 samples was the United States, Italy and Spain. The analysed material was cDNA or gDNA that came from T cells, B-cell-depleted T cells, or PBMCs.

V is TRBV15 and J is TRBJ2-5, with 8 nucleotides matching TRBD2. Material for sequencing was peripheral blood. This receptor was obtained from a man in his 70s with acute or convalescent COVID-19. CDR3 loop: CATSREAGGLETQYF. In DNA form, the CDR3 reads TGTGCCACCAGCAGAGAGGCGGGGGGTTTAGAGACCCAGTACTTC.